A selection of T cell receptor beta chains follows, all from one sample in a study of early T cells in non-severe SARS-CoV-2 infection. TCRdb passed the 5' RACE reads through MiXCR, listing each CDR3 protein once. The table shows more than 90,000 distinct CDR3 sequences, with 11% occurring only once. Source material: whole blood. The receptor source for this set is an adult who was a healthcare worker with PCR-confirmed SARS-CoV-2 infection or an uninfected control (not recorded which). Both conserved end residues are trimmed from each CDR3.

TRBV6-6	TRBJ2-1	ASSPRRLAIVQNNEQF
TRBV30	TRBJ2-1	AWSANVLGIEQF
TRBV30	TRBJ1-3	AWDRTAGNTIY
TRBV28	TRBJ1-5	ASRYRGQGNQPQH
TRBV7-9	TRBJ2-7	ASSSPSGAYEQY
TRBV12-5	TRBJ2-7	ASGRGTGSLSYEQY
TRBV20-1	TRBJ2-7	SARDLTSGTYEQY
TRBV7-2	TRBJ2-5	ASSPRRLAGSETQY
TRBV6-5	TRBJ1-4	ASSTRQGGVSEKLF
TRBV28	TRBJ2-2	ASRGAPNTGELF
TRBV6-2/TRBV6-3	TRBJ2-4	ASSYSSTGAQNIQY
TRBV9	TRBJ2-2	ASSPRPTSILNTGELF
TRBV2	TRBJ2-5	ASSGRDRRQGTQY
TRBV20-1	TRBJ2-2	SARDAASGRHGELF
TRBV20-1	TRBJ2-3	SARGGGRVGADTQY
TRBV7-6	TRBJ2-7	ASSLGQREVHEQY
TRBV6-1	TRBJ2-7	ASSVFVGLVLEQY
TRBV14	TRBJ1-6	ASSLRADLLGGSPLH
TRBV27	TRBJ2-1	ASSSLAGGLAINEQF
TRBV13	TRBJ2-7	ASSPARQGHRYEQY
TRBV28	TRBJ2-7	ASSLGVMTGHYEQY
TRBV11-2	TRBJ1-1	ASSLDGGTDTEAF
TRBV20-1	TRBJ1-1	SGTQGRWTEAF
TRBV20-1	TRBJ2-1	SARDGGALYNEQF
TRBV4-1	TRBJ2-7	ASSQDPAGEKN
TRBV4-2	TRBJ2-3	ASSQDLVMLALPDTQY
TRBV9	TRBJ2-7	ASSVVVYEQY
TRBV18	TRBJ2-7	ASSPLGTGDYEQY
TRBV30	TRBJ1-1	AWSFMTGGTEAF
TRBV2	TRBJ2-1	ASSVRDEDEQF
TRBV10-3	TRBJ1-2	AISEAPLNYGYT
TRBV6-1	TRBJ1-2	ASSEASPYGGYT
TRBV7-2	TRBJ1-2	ASSLERVSGYT
TRBV14	TRBJ2-1	ASSLGGWVNEQF
TRBV2	TRBJ2-7	ASKTEGEQY
TRBV5-5	TRBJ1-5	ASSFGTGGYSNQPQH
TRBV30	TRBJ2-7	AWILLDRQTATYEQY